A selection of T cell receptor beta chains follows, all from one sample in a study of PD-1 blockade in classical Hodgkin lymphoma. Clones were sequenced by immunoSEQ multiplex PCR, and TCRdb holds only the in-frame ones, with some missing. The table has tens of thousands of clones, around 71% seen once. Material: peripheral blood mononuclear cells (PBMCs), obtained before the second cycle of nivolumab. The receptors originated from a human donor with classical Hodgkin lymphoma. The CDR3 runs from the conserved cysteine through the conserved F or W. D genes are given only for firm matches. Rows give clone size only sometimes, using once, few, many, or a class for an expanded clone.

clone_size: few
j_call: TRBJ1-1
v_call: TRBV25-1
d_call: -
cdr3_length: 13
cdr3_aa: CATLGWGDTEAFF
cdr3_nt: TGTGCCACCCTAGGGTGGGGGGACACTGAAGCTTTCTTT

clone_size: -
j_call: TRBJ1-1
v_call: TRBV19
d_call: -
cdr3_length: 16
cdr3_aa: CASSILGEYVNTEAFF
cdr3_nt: TGTGCCAGTAGTATTTTGGGGGAGTATGTGAACACTGAAGCTTTCTTT

clone_size: -
j_call: TRBJ1-1
v_call: TRBV11-3
d_call: -
cdr3_length: 12
cdr3_aa: CASRGDNTEAFF
cdr3_nt: TGTGCCAGCCGAGGGGATAACACTGAAGCTTTCTTT

clone_size: -
j_call: TRBJ2-1
v_call: TRBV7-3
d_call: TRBD2
cdr3_length: 13
cdr3_aa: CASSHGLVHEQFF
cdr3_nt: TGTGCCAGCAGCCACGGACTAGTCCATGAGCAGTTCTTC

clone_size: -
j_call: TRBJ2-7
v_call: TRBV5-5
d_call: TRBD1
cdr3_length: 15
cdr3_aa: CASIPGTGGLYEQYF
cdr3_nt: TGTGCCAGCATCCCAGGGACAGGGGGCCTTTACGAGCAGTACTTC

clone_size: once
j_call: TRBJ1-1
v_call: TRBV30
d_call: TRBD1
cdr3_length: 15
cdr3_aa: CAWSGGQTMNTEAFF
cdr3_nt: TGTGCCTGGAGTGGGGGACAGACCATGAACACTGAAGCTTTCTTT

clone_size: -
j_call: TRBJ2-3
v_call: TRBV2
d_call: -
cdr3_length: 14
cdr3_aa: CASAGALSSSTQYF
cdr3_nt: TGTGCCAGCGCGGGGGCCCTATCCTCCTCTACGCAGTATTTT

clone_size: -
j_call: TRBJ2-3
v_call: TRBV11-2
d_call: -
cdr3_length: 13
cdr3_aa: CASSSRGGDTQYF
cdr3_nt: TGTGCCAGCAGCTCGAGGGGGGGAGATACGCAGTATTTT

clone_size: once
j_call: TRBJ1-2
v_call: TRBV7-9
d_call: -
cdr3_length: 14
cdr3_aa: CASSDTGLPYGYTF
cdr3_nt: TGTGCCAGCAGCGATACAGGGCTCCCTTATGGCTACACCTTC

clone_size: -
j_call: TRBJ1-1
v_call: TRBV29-1
d_call: -
cdr3_length: 16
cdr3_aa: CSVEERLERGVGEAFF
cdr3_nt: TGCAGCGTTGAAGAGAGGCTCGAGAGGGGAGTTGGTGAAGCTTTCTTT